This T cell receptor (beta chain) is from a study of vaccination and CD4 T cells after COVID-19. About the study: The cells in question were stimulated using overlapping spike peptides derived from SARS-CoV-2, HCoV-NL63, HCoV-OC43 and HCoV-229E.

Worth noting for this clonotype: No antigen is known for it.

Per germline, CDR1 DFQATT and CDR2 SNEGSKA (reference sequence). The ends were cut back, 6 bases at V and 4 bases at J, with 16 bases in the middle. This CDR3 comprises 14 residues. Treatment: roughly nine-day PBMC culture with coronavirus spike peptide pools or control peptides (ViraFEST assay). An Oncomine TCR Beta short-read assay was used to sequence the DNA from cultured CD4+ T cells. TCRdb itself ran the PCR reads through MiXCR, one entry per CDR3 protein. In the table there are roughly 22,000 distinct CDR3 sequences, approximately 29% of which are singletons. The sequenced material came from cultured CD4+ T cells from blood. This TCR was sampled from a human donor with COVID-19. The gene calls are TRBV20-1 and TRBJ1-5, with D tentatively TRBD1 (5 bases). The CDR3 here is CSAQILGVNQPQHF. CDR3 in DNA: TGCAGTGCCCAAATATTGGGGGTAAATCAGCCCCAGCATTTT.